This T cell receptor beta chain was sequenced during a study of Graves' ophthalmopathy and Graves' hyperthyroidism. At least ten counts were recorded for this clonotype. Investigators amplified TCR beta CDR3 regions from RNA transcripts. RT-PCR in the first round used HTBI primers; a second-round multiplex PCR followed. TCRdb reprocessed the multiplex PCR reads with MiXCR, giving one entry per CDR3 protein. The table lists about 370,000 distinct CDR3 sequences, about a sixth of them singletons. V lost 3 bases to trimming and J lost 1 base, with 15 bases between them. The CDR3 covers 17 residues. This TCR was sampled from an adult woman with stable Graves' hyperthyroidism. The sample was peripheral blood. The chain has TRBV12-3 or TRBV12-4 and TRBJ2-2, with D hard to call. The CDR3 nucleotides are TGTGCCAGCAGTTTTACCGGCGACTGGAAGAACACCGGGGAGCTGTTTTTT. Protein product: CASSFTGDWKNTGELFF.